Listed below are T cell receptor beta chains from one sample, sequenced in a study of blood T cell repertoires in COVID-19. TCRdb's table, derived via immunoSEQ multiplex PCR, lists solely in-frame clones and lacks some. This table has a few hundred thousand clones, 85% to 90% appearing once. Sample: PBMCs or T cells enriched from blood (not recorded which). Receptors originate from a woman between 18 and 30 years old in a cohort exposed to, infected with or recovered from COVID-19 (not recorded which). CDR3s include the opening cysteine and the closing phenylalanine or tryptophan. Each record gives: V gene, J gene, D gene, CDR3 length, clone size, CDR3 protein, CDR3 DNA. D genes are given only for firm matches. Not all rows give a size; the values are once, few, many and, for expanded clones, a class.

v_call: TRBV6-5
j_call: TRBJ1-1
d_call: TRBD1
cdr3_length: 15
clone_size: -
cdr3_aa: CASSYSGTGTPEAFF
cdr3_nt: TGTGCCAGCAGTTATTCCGGGACAGGGACCCCTGAAGCTTTCTTT

v_call: TRBV5-1
j_call: TRBJ2-7
d_call: TRBD1
cdr3_length: 15
clone_size: -
cdr3_aa: CASSLGAGGLYEQYF
cdr3_nt: TGCGCCAGCAGCTTGGGAGCAGGGGGCCTATACGAGCAGTACTTC

v_call: TRBV11-2
j_call: TRBJ1-1
d_call: -
cdr3_length: 18
clone_size: -
cdr3_aa: CASSLPRWETGMNTEAFF
cdr3_nt: TGTGCCAGCAGCTTACCCCGGTGGGAGACGGGGATGAACACTGAAGCTTTCTTT

v_call: TRBV19
j_call: TRBJ2-5
d_call: TRBD2
cdr3_length: 16
clone_size: -
cdr3_aa: CASSTTRLAGEETQYF
cdr3_nt: TGTGCCAGTAGTACCACCCGACTAGCGGGAGAGGAGACCCAGTACTTC

v_call: TRBV28
j_call: TRBJ1-4
d_call: TRBD1
cdr3_length: 17
clone_size: -
cdr3_aa: CASSLSIGQGTNEKLFF
cdr3_nt: TGTGCCAGCAGTTTATCGATCGGACAGGGAACTAATGAAAAACTGTTTTTT

v_call: TRBV27
j_call: TRBJ1-2
d_call: -
cdr3_length: 11
clone_size: -
cdr3_aa: CASSLSYGYTF
cdr3_nt: TGTGCCAGCAGTTTGAGCTATGGCTACACCTTC

v_call: TRBV5-1
j_call: TRBJ1-1
d_call: -
cdr3_length: 13
clone_size: -
cdr3_aa: CASSPPGSTEAFF
cdr3_nt: TGCGCCAGCAGCCCGCCGGGGAGCACTGAAGCTTTCTTT

v_call: TRBV30
j_call: TRBJ2-1
d_call: -
cdr3_length: 14
clone_size: few
cdr3_aa: CAWSPGLVYNEQFF
cdr3_nt: TGTGCCTGGAGTCCCGGACTGGTATACAATGAGCAGTTCTTC

v_call: TRBV2
j_call: TRBJ1-4
d_call: -
cdr3_length: 14
clone_size: -
cdr3_aa: CASSGGDRGEKLFF
cdr3_nt: TGTGCCAGCAGTGGGGGGGATAGGGGTGAAAAACTGTTTTTT

v_call: TRBV3-1/TRBV3-2
j_call: TRBJ2-1
d_call: TRBD2
cdr3_length: 15
clone_size: -
cdr3_aa: CASSSIAGAGNEQFF
cdr3_nt: TGTGCCAGCAGCTCCATAGCGGGAGCGGGGAATGAGCAGTTCTTC

v_call: TRBV11-3
j_call: TRBJ2-1
d_call: TRBD2
cdr3_length: 16
clone_size: -
cdr3_aa: CASSSGLAGSYNEQFF
cdr3_nt: TGTGCCAGCAGCTCGGGACTAGCGGGCTCCTACAATGAGCAGTTCTTC

v_call: TRBV27
j_call: TRBJ1-4
d_call: -
cdr3_length: 15
clone_size: -
cdr3_aa: CASSLFGGSGEKLFF
cdr3_nt: TGTGCCAGCAGTTTATTTGGGGGGAGTGGGGAAAAACTGTTTTTT

v_call: TRBV5-1
j_call: TRBJ2-3
d_call: TRBD2
cdr3_length: 16
clone_size: -
cdr3_aa: CASSGLAGGQTDTQYF
cdr3_nt: TGCGCCAGCAGTGGACTAGCGGGGGGGCAGACAGATACGCAGTATTTT

v_call: TRBV7-2
j_call: TRBJ1-2
d_call: -
cdr3_length: 15
clone_size: -
cdr3_aa: CASTYGEGLNYGYTF
cdr3_nt: TGTGCCAGCACTTACGGGGAGGGACTAAACTATGGCTACACCTTC